This T cell receptor (beta chain) came from a study of cytomegalovirus exposure and HLA in healthy donors. Findings and caveats of the study: The listing of fewer than 200 TCR beta chains classed them as cytomegalovirus-associated. Later, TCR association rates were found to vary by HLA locus, highest for DRB1 and lowest for HLA-C.

In the PCR, 60 Vbeta and 13 Jbeta primers were used. Some clones are missing from TCRdb's copy, which holds only in-frame ones; the method was immunoSEQ multiplex PCR. The repertoire holds around 72,000 clones, 65% to 70% seen once, with about a fifth in the top ten. V was trimmed by 1 base and J by 4 bases, leaving 11 bases between them. Germline V gives CDR1 SGHRS, CDR2 YFSETQ. CDR3 length equals 15 residues. Of note for this clone: Its specificity is not known.

This TCR was sampled from a man aged 35 to 55 in good health and CMV-seropositive. The gene calls are TRBV5-1 and TRBJ2-2, with D tentatively TRBD2 (6 bases). The material sequenced was PBMCs. CDR3 in DNA: TGCGCCAGCAGCTTGAAGGAGGGGCGCACCGGGGAGCTGTTTTTT. Protein sequence: CASSLKEGRTGELFF.